The clone carrying this TCR beta chain showed up just a few times. Combining iRepertoire HTBI primers with Arm-PCR of CDR3 regions, the authors built TCR beta libraries. In TCRdb, the multiplex PCR reads were re-called with MiXCR into one record per CDR3 protein. This repertoire shows 250,000 or so distinct CDR3 sequences, approximately 20% found once; its top ten account for approximately 14%. This CDR3 is 15 amino acids long. V lost 4 bases and J lost 3; bases outside the gene matches: 6. Germline CDR1 reads SGHKS; CDR2 reads YYEKEE (reference sequence). Sample time point: newly diagnosed GD, antithyroid drugs for less than 3 months. Construction of the TCR library relied on RNA isolated from PBMCs. The entry originates in a study of regulatory T cells in long-lasting Graves disease. This sample was also put to use in a study of T cells in Graves' hyperthyroidism and ophthalmopathy.

The gene calls are TRBV5-5 and TRBJ2-2, with 7 nucleotides matching TRBD1. The material sequenced was peripheral blood mononuclear cells (PBMCs), taken at new diagnosis, from a patient treated with antithyroid drugs. The receptor's source is a woman aged 25 to 39 with Graves disease. CDR3 DNA: TGTGCCAGCAGCCTTGACAGGGTGGACACCGGGGAGCTGTTTTTT. Translated, it gives CASSLDRVDTGELFF.